These 20 T cell receptor beta chains share one sample of origin, sequenced in a study of T cell responses to AZD1222 COVID-19 vaccine. Profiled with immunoSEQ multiplex PCR; TCRdb holds only in-frame clones, not every one. The sample records around 150,000 clones, approximately 90% being singletons. The sample in question was peripheral blood, obtained 28 days after the second AZD1222 dose. The receptors here all came from an adult who received the AZD1222 COVID-19 vaccine.

V gene TRBV25-1 combines with J gene TRBJ1-2, with D tentatively TRBD1 (5 bases). The CDR3 extends over 13 amino acids. CDR1 and CDR2 from the germline V gene are MGHDK and SYGVNS. V lost 10 bases, J lost 8 bases, and 20 bases lay in between. The CDR3 reads CATSRGSVTGYTF. The CDR3 coding sequence is TGTGCCACCTCTCGGGGGAGTGTGACGGGCTACACCTTC.

The sample holds a few counts of this clone. The chain is built from TRBV25-1 and TRBJ2-2, with D possibly being TRBD2 (5 bases). CDR3 length equals 14 residues. Germline CDR1 MGHDK, CDR2 SYGVNS. V lost 5 bases, J lost 4 bases, and 11 bases lay in between. CDR3 amino acids: CASSSGEVTGELFF. DNA of the CDR3: TGTGCCAGCAGTAGCGGAGAGGTCACCGGGGAGCTGTTTTTT.

V and J are TRBV6-2 or TRBV6-3 and TRBJ1-4; perhaps TRBD1 as D (5 bases). CDR1 and CDR2 from the germline V gene are MNHEY and SVGEGT. This CDR3 spans 15 amino acids. Between the trimmed V and J ends, which lost 5 bases and 7 bases, there was a span of 17 bases. CDR3 region: CASSGPTAGREKLFF. The CDR3 region has the DNA TGTGCCAGCAGTGGCCCGACGGCGGGGCGTGAAAAACTGTTTTTT.

This chain uses TRBV28 with TRBJ1-2; D perhaps matches TRBD1 (6 bases). The CDR3 sequence is 16 residues long. Germline assignment: CDR1 MDHEN and CDR2 SYDVKM. The V end lost 6 bases, the J end lost 3 bases, and 20 bases lay between the germline ends. This CDR3 is CASSQIWGAQDYGYTF. The CDR3 nucleotides read TGTGCCAGCAGCCAAATTTGGGGGGCCCAGGACTATGGCTACACCTTC.

The V call is TRBV2, the J call TRBJ2-3; 11 bases are a match to TRBD1. The germline V gene encodes CDR1 SNHLY and CDR2 FYNNEI. V trimming: 8 bases; J trimming: 3 bases; junction bases outside the gene matches: 7. This CDR3 comprises 15 residues. CDR3 nucleotides: TGTGCCAGCCGGGCGGGACAGGGGGTGACAGATACGCAGTATTTT. Protein product: CASRAGQGVTDTQYF.

The V and J genes are TRBV4-2 and TRBJ2-1; 7 bases are a match to TRBD1. V dropped 1 base and J dropped 4; count of bases not matched to a gene: 4. The CDR3 length is 15 residues. The germline V gene encodes CDR1 LGHNA and CDR2 YNFKEQ. As DNA, the CDR3 is TGTGCCAGCAGCCAAGTGGGACAGCTATACAATGAGCAGTTCTTC. Encoded protein: CASSQVGQLYNEQFF.

The V and J genes are TRBV28 and TRBJ2-5; the D gene is possibly TRBD2 (5 bases). The CDR3 extends over 15 amino acids. Trimming cost V 1 base and J 1 base, with 10 bases left between them. The germline V gene encodes CDR1 MDHEN and CDR2 SYDVKM. The CDR3 bases are TGTGCCAGCAGTTTATATCTAGCATCCCAAGAGACCCAGTACTTC. It is translated as CASSLYLASQETQYF.

The V and J genes are TRBV30 and TRBJ1-1, with D uncertain. The V end lost 4 bases, the J end lost 1 base, and 13 bases lay between the germline ends. The CDR3 runs 14 residues. CDR1 GTSNPN and CDR2 SVGIG come from the germline V gene (reference sequence). CDR3 DNA: TGTGCCTGGAATCGATTGGCAGCGAACACTGAAGCTTTCTTT. It codes for CAWNRLAANTEAFF.

The rearrangement links TRBV2 to TRBJ1-2, with unresolved D. CDR1 and CDR2 from the germline V gene are SNHLY and FYNNEI. This CDR3 has 12 amino acids. The V and J ends lost 10 bases and 6 bases respectively, with 15 bases between them. CDR3 protein: CAIQVRRDGYTF. CDR3 DNA: TGTGCCATCCAGGTCCGCCGGGATGGCTACACCTTC.

CDR3 loop: CAWSVRAGEAFF. CDR3 sequence (DNA): TGTGCCTGGAGTGTTAGAGCGGGTGAAGCTTTCTTT. V usage is TRBV30 and J usage is TRBJ1-1; D remains ambiguous. This CDR3 has 12 residues. Germline V gives CDR1 GTSNPN, CDR2 SVGIG (reference sequence). The V end lost 0 bases, the J end lost 7 bases, and 9 bases lay between the germline ends.

This sequence joins TRBV7-2 and TRBJ2-1, with D hard to call. The CDR3 contains 11 residues. V was shortened by 3 bases and J by 7 bases, with 4 bases between the two germline ends. CDR1 SGHTA and CDR2 FQGNSA come from the germline V gene. CDR3 DNA sequence: TGTGCCAGCAGCTTGAGAAATGAGCAGTTCTTC. Its protein is CASSLRNEQFF.

The gene calls are TRBV30 and TRBJ1-5; D possibly corresponds to TRBD1 (5 bases). The V end lost 1 base, the J end lost 2 bases, and 12 bases lay between the germline ends. Germline V gene data show CDR1 as GTSNPN and CDR2 as SVGIG (reference sequence). This CDR3 has 15 amino acids. The CDR3 coding sequence is TGTGCCTGGAGTGGGGGGGATTCGGGCAATCAGCCCCAGCATTTT. Its protein is CAWSGGDSGNQPQHF.

This chain joins TRBV7-6 and TRBJ1-1; D is ambiguous. CDR1 SGHVS and CDR2 FNYEAQ come from the germline V gene. CDR3 length equals 15 residues. V lost 5 bases and J lost 0, with 13 bases in between. The CDR3 loop reads CASSLDHRLNTEAFF. The CDR3 DNA reads TGTGCCAGCAGCCTAGACCATCGGCTGAACACTGAAGCTTTCTTT.

This chain uses TRBV14 with TRBJ2-7; D is uncertain. Germline-derived CDR1 and CDR2 are SGHDN and FVKESK. The CDR3 is 16 amino acids. V lost 3 bases, J lost 1 base, and 16 bases lay in between. CDR3 sequence: CASSQTAQEFSYEQYF. Written as DNA, the CDR3 is TGTGCCAGCAGCCAGACGGCCCAGGAATTTTCCTACGAGCAGTACTTC.

CDR3 in DNA: TGTGCCAGCAGCTTCCCTGACAGAGGCTATGGCTACACCTTC. This sequence encodes CASSFPDRGYGYTF. The rearrangement uses TRBV5-5 and TRBJ1-2, with a possible D match to TRBD1 (5 bases). Trimming removed 2 bases at V and 4 bases at J, with 12 bases between. Germline CDR1 reads SGHKS; CDR2 reads YYEKEE (reference sequence). The CDR3 length is 14 residues. Full variable domain (rest looked up from reference TRBV5-5 and TRBJ1-2): DAGVTQSPTHLIKTRGQQVTLRCSPISGHKSVSWYQQVLGQGPQFIFQYYEKEERGRGNFPDRFSARQFPNYSSELNVNALLLGDSALYLCASSFPDRGYGYTFGSGTRLTVV.

The chain employs TRBV7-9 and TRBJ1-3; D unclear. The CDR3 sequence is 15 residues long. CDR1 SEHNR and CDR2 FQNEAQ come from the germline V gene (reference sequence). With 4 bases removed from V and 4 bases from J, the gap between germline ends came to 14 bases. In DNA, the CDR3 is TGTGCCAGCAGCTCAGATTCGGGGTCAGGAAACACCATATATTTT. Its translation is CASSSDSGSGNTIYF.

V and J are TRBV10-3 and TRBJ2-7; a possible D gene is TRBD1 (5 bases). Germline CDR1 ENHRY, CDR2 SYGVKD. The V and J ends lost 6 bases and 6 bases respectively, with 15 bases between them. The CDR3 contains 13 residues. The CDR3 DNA is TGTGCCATCAGCCAGGGTTCCTCGGGCGAGCAGTACTTC. It translates to CAISQGSSGEQYF.

The genes are TRBV11-2 and TRBJ2-7; TRBD1 agrees at 8 bases. This CDR3 contains 12 residues. Germline V CDR1 and CDR2: SGHAT, FQNNGV. Trimming cost V 6 bases and J 6 bases; bases outside gene matches: 4. CDR3 DNA sequence: TGTGCCAGCAGGTGGACAGGGTTCGAGCAGTACTTC. Its translation is CASRWTGFEQYF. Combining the CDR3 with reference TRBV11-2 and TRBJ2-7 gives the whole variable domain EAGVAQSPRYKIIEKRQSVAFWCNPISGHATLYWYQQILGQGPKLLIQFQNNGVVDDSQLPKDRFSAERLKGVDSTLKIQPAKLEDSAVYLCASRWTGFEQYFGPGTRLTVT.

This clone was seen just once. The genes are TRBV6-6 and TRBJ1-5; 9 positions agree with TRBD1. Per germline, CDR1 MNHNY and CDR2 SVGAGI (reference sequence). The CDR3 extends over 17 amino acids. The trim removed 5 bases at V and 0 bases at J, leaving 8 bases unmatched. CDR3 DNA sequence: TGTGCCAGCAGTCGGACAGGGGAACCGAATAGCAATCAGCCCCAGCATTTT. Amino acid sequence: CASSRTGEPNSNQPQHF.

The J gene is TRBJ2-1, the V gene TRBV7-9; a weak D match, TRBD1 (6 bases). CDR1 is SEHNR and CDR2 is FQNEAQ in the germline V gene (reference sequence). The CDR3 contains 15 residues. V was cut by 2 bases and J by 8 bases, with 16 bases left in between. The CDR3 reads CASSLRAGDSHEQFF. The CDR3 nucleotides are TGTGCCAGCAGCTTACGGGCAGGGGATTCCCATGAGCAGTTCTTC. The full variable domain, its missing parts supplied by reference TRBV7-9 and TRBJ2-1, is DTGVSQNPRHKITKRGQNVTFRCDPISEHNRLYWYRQTLGQGPEFLTYFQNEAQLEKSRLLSDRFSAERPKGSFSTLEIQRTEQGDSAMYLCASSLRAGDSHEQFFGPGTRLTVL.